The clone carrying this TCR beta chain was counted between two and nine times. Its target is unknown. The CDR3 has 13 amino acids. V was shortened by 2 bases and J by 4 bases, with 10 bases between the two germline ends. Germline V gene data show CDR1 as SGHRS and CDR2 as YFSETQ. The data stem from a study of identical twins. Study outcomes and limitations: In cord blood, abundant beta clonotypes had fewer insertions; memory showed no trend.

In TCRdb, the 5' RACE reads were re-called with MiXCR into one record per CDR3 protein. The repertoire includes 450,000 to 650,000 distinct CDR3 sequences, 13% to 15% of them detected once, and more than 0.4% sits in the top ten. This same sample was also taken into another study, of yellow fever vaccine responses in identical twins.

Input material: CD4+ T cells sorted from blood. The sequence came from a woman between 18 and 29 years old in good health. This chain uses TRBV5-1 with TRBJ2-7; D is unclear. The CDR3 DNA reads as TGCGCCAGCAGCTTTGGTCCCCGGTACGAGCAGTACTTC. Residues: CASSFGPRYEQYF.